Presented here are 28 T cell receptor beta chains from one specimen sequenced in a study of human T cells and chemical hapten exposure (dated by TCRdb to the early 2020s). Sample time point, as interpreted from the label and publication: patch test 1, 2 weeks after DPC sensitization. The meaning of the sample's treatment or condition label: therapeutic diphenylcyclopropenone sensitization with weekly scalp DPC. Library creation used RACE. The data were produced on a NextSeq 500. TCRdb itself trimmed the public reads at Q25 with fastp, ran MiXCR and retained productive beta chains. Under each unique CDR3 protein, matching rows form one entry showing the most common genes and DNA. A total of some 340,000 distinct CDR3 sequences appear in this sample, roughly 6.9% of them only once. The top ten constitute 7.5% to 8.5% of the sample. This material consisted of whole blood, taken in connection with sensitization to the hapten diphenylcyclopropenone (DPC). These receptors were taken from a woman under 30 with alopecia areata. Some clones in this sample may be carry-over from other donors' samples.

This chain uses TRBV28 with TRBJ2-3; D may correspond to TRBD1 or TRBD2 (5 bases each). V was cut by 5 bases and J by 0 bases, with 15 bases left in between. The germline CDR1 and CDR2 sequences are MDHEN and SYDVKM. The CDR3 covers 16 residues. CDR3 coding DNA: TGTGCCAGCAGTGGGTTTGGGGGAGCTAGCACAGATACGCAGTATTTT. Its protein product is CASSGFGGASTDTQYF.

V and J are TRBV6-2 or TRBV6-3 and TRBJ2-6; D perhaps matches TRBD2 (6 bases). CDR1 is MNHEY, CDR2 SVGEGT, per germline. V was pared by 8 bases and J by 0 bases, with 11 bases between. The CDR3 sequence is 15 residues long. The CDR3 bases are TGTGCCAGCGGAGGGACCATCTCTGGGGCCAACGTCCTGACTTTC. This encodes CASGGTISGANVLTF.

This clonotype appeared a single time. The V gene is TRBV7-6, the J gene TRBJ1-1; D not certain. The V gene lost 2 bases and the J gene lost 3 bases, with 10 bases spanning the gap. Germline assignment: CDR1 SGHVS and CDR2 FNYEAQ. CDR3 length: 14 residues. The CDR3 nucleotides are TGTGCCAGCAGCTTATCAGTAGGCCACACTGAAGCTTTCTTT. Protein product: CASSLSVGHTEAFF. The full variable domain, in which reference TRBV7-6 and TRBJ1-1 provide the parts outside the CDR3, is GAGVSQSPRYKVTKRGQDVALRCDPISGHVSLYWYRQALGQGPEFLTYFNYEAQQDKSGLPNDRFSAERPEGSISTLTIQRTEQRDSAMYRCASSLSVGHTEAFFGQGTRLTVV.

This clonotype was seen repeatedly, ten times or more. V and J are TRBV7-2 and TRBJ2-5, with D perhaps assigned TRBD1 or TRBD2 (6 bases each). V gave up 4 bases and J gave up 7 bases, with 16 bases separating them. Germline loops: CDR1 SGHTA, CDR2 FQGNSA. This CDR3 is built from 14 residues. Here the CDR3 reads CASSSGGPSLTQYF. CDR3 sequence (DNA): TGTGCCAGCAGCTCTGGGGGGCCCTCATTGACCCAGTACTTC.

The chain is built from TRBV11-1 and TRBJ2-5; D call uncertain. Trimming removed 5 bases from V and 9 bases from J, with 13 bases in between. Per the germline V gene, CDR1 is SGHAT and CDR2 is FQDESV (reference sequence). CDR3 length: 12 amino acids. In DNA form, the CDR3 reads TGTGCCAGCAGCCAGACACCTTTGGCCCAGTACTTC. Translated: CASSQTPLAQYF.

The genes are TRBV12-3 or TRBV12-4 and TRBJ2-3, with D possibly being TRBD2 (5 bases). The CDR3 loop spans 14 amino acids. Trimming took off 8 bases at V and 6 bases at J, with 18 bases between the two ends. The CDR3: CASGSLGVGDTQYF. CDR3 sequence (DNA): TGTGCCAGCGGTTCCCTCGGGGTGGGGGATACGCAGTATTTT.

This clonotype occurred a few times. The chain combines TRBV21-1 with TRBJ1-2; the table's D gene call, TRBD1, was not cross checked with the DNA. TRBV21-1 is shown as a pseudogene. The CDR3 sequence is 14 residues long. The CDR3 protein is CARSRGDEDYGYTF. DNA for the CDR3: TGTGCCAGGAGTAGGGGGGATGAAGACTATGGCTACACCTTC.

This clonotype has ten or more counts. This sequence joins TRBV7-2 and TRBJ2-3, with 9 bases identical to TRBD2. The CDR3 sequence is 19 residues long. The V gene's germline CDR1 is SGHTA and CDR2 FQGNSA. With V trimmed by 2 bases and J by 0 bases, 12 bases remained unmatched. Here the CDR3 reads CASSLPLFATSGSTDTQYF. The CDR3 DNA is TGTGCCAGCAGCTTACCACTATTTGCGACTAGCGGAAGCACAGATACGCAGTATTTT.

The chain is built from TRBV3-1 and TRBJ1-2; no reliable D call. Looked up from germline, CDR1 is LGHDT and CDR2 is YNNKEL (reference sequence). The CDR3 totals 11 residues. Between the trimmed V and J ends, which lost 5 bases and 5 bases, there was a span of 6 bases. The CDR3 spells CASSEQYGYTF. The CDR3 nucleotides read TGTGCCAGCAGCGAACAGTATGGCTACACCTTC.

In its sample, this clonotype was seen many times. The DNA for the CDR3 is TGTGCCAGCAGCTTAGTGTCGGGCGCAGATACGCAGTATTTT. The encoded protein is CASSLVSGADTQYF. The rearrangement uses TRBV7-9 and TRBJ2-3; D not resolved. V was pared by 1 base and J by 4 bases, with 9 bases between. This CDR3 has 14 residues. CDR1 is SEHNR, CDR2 FQNEAQ, per germline (reference sequence).

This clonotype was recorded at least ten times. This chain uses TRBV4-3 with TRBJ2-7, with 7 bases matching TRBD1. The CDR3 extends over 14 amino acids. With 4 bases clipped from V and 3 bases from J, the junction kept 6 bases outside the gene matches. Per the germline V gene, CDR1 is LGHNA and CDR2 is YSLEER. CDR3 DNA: TGCGCCAGCAGCCGCGAGACAGGGTTCTACGAGCAGTACTTC. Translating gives CASSRETGFYEQYF.

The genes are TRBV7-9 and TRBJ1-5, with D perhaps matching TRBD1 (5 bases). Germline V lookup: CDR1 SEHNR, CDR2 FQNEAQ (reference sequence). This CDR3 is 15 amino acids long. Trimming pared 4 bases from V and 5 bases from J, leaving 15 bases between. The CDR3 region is CASSSGGKGDQPQHF. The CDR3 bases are TGTGCCAGCAGCTCTGGAGGGAAAGGGGATCAGCCCCAGCATTTT.

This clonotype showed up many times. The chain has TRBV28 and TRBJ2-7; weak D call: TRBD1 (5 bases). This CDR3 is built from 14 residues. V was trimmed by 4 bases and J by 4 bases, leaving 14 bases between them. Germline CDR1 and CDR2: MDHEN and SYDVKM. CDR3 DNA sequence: TGTGCCAGCAGTTACGGCCCCCAGGGATACGAGCAGTACTTC. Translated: CASSYGPQGYEQYF.

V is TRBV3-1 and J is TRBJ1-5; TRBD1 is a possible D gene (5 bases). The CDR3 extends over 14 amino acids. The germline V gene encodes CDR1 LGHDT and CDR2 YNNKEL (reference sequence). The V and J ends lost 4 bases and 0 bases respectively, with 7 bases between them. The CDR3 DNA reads TGTGCCAGCAGCCCAGGGAATAGCAATCAGCCCCAGCATTTT. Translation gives CASSPGNSNQPQHF.

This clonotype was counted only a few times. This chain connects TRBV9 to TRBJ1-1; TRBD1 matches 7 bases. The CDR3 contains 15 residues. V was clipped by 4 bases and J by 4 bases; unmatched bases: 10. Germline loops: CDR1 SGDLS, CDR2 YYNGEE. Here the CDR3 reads CASSRSGTVGTEAFF. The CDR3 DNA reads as TGTGCCAGCAGCCGCTCCGGGACAGTCGGCACTGAAGCTTTCTTT.

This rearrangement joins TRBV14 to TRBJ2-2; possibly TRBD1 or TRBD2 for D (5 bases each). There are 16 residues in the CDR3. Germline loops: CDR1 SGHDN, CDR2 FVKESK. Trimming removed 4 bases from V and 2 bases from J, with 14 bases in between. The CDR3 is CASSLLGTFNTGELFF. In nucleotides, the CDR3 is TGTGCCAGCAGCCTCCTAGGGACCTTTAACACCGGGGAGCTGTTTTTT.

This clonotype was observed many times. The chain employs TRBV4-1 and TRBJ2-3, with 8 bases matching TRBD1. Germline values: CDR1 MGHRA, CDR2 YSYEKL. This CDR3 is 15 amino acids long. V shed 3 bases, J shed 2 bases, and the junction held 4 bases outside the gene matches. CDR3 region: CASSQPDRDTDTQYF. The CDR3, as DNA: TGCGCCAGCAGCCAGCCGGACAGGGACACAGATACGCAGTATTTT.

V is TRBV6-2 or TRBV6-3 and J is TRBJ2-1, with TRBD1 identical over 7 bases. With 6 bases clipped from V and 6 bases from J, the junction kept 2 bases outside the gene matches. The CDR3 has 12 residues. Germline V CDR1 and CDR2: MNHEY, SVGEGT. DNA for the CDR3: TGTGCCAGCAGCTACAGGGGCAATGAGCAGTTCTTC. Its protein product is CASSYRGNEQFF.

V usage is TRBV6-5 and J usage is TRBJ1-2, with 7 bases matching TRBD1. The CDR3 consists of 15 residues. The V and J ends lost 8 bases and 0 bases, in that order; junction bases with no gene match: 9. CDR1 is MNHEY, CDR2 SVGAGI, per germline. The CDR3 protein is CASSGTEESNYGYTF. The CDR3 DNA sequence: TGTGCCAGCTCCGGGACAGAGGAGTCTAACTATGGCTACACCTTC.

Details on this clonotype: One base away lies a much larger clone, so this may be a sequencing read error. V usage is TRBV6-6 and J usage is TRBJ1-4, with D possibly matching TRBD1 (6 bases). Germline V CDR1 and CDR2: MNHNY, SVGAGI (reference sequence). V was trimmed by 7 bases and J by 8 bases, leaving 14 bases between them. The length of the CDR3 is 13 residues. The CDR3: CASNRDEQEKLFF. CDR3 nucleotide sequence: TGTGCCAGCAACAGGGACGAGCAGGAAAAACTGTTTTTT.

This chain's CDR3 is CASSPFTGANTEAFF. The CDR3, as DNA: TGTGCCAGCTCACCCTTTACAGGGGCCAACACTGAAGCTTTCTTT. This chain joins TRBV18 and TRBJ1-1, with 7 bases lining up with TRBD1. The CDR3 is made up of 15 amino acids. After removal of 3 bases from V and 2 bases from J, the junction contained 6 bases not matched to a gene. Germline V CDR1 and CDR2: KGHSH, LQKENI.

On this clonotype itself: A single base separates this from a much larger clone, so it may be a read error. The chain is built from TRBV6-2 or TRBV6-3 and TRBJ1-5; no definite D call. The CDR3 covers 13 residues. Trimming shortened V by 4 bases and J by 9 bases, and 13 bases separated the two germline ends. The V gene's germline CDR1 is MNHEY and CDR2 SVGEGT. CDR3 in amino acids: CASSSQESRPQHF. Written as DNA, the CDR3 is TGTGCCAGCAGTTCCCAAGAAAGTCGGCCCCAGCATTTT.

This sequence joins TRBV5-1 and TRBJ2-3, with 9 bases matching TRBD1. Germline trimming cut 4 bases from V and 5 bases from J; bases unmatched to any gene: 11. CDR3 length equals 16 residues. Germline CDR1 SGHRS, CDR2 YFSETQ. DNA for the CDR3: TGCGCCAGCAGCCCACCCCGGGACAGGGTGGTAGATACGCAGTATTTT. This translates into CASSPPRDRVVDTQYF. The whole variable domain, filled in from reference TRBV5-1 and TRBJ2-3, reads KAGVTQTPRYLIKTRGQQVTLSCSPISGHRSVSWYQQTPGQGLQFLFEYFSETQRNKGNFPGRFSGRQFSNSRSEMNVSTLELGDSALYLCASSPPRDRVVDTQYFGPGTRLTVL.

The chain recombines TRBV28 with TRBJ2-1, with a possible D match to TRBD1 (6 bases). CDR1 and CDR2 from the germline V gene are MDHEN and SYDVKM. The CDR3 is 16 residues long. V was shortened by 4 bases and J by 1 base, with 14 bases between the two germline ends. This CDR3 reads CASSSGARQSYNEQFF. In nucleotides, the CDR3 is TGTGCCAGCAGTTCAGGGGCCCGGCAGTCCTACAATGAGCAGTTCTTC. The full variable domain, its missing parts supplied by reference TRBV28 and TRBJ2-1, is DVKVTQSSRYLVKRTGEKVFLECVQDMDHENMFWYRQDPGLGLRLIYFSYDVKMKEKGDIPEGYSVSREKKERFSLILESASTNQTSMYLCASSSGARQSYNEQFFGPGTRLTVL.

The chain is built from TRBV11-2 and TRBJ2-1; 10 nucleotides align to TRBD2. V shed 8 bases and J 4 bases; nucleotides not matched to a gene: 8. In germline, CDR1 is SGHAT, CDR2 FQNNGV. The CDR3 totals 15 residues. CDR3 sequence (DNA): TGTGCCAGCGGAGCACTAGCGGGGCGATACAATGAGCAGTTCTTC. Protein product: CASGALAGRYNEQFF. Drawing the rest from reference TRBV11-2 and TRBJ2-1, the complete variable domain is EAGVAQSPRYKIIEKRQSVAFWCNPISGHATLYWYQQILGQGPKLLIQFQNNGVVDDSQLPKDRFSAERLKGVDSTLKIQPAKLEDSAVYLCASGALAGRYNEQFFGPGTRLTVL.

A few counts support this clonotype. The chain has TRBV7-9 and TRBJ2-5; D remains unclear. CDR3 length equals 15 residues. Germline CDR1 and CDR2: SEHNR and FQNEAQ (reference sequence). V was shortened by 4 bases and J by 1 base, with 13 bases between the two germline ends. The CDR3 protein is CASSSQTPSQETQYF. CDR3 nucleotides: TGTGCCAGCAGCTCCCAGACACCGTCCCAAGAGACCCAGTACTTC.

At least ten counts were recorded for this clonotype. As DNA, the CDR3 is TGTGCCAGCAGCCAAGAGACTAGCTCCAGTGAGACCCAGTACTTC. Its translation: CASSQETSSSETQYF. The genes are TRBV4-2 and TRBJ2-5; 7 bases line up with TRBD2. V was pared by 0 bases and J by 5 bases, with 6 bases of the junction left unmatched. The germline CDR1 and CDR2 sequences are LGHNA and YNFKEQ. This CDR3 is built from 15 residues.

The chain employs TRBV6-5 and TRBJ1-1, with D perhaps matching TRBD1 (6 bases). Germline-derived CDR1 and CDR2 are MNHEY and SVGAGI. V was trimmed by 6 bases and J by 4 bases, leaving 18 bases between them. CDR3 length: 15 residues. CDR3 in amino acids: CASRKGGGISTEAFF. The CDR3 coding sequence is TGTGCCAGCAGAAAGGGGGGGGGAATTAGCACTGAAGCTTTCTTT.